The following is a T cell receptor beta chain sequence with its context. The data were produced by immunoSEQ multiplex PCR, yet TCRdb's version contains in-frame clones alone and is incomplete. Seen here are about 86,000 clones, about 85% observed once, and the top ten hold less than 5%. V gave up 3 bases and J gave up 3 bases; unmatched junction bases: 5. The length of the CDR3 is 15 residues. CDR1 is SGHRS and CDR2 is YFSETQ in the germline V gene. Healthy donors had no documented immune events, such as infections, while sampled. The sample is drawn from a study of identifying expanded T cells in peripheral blood.

Sequenced sample: blood. The V call is TRBV5-1, the J call TRBJ1-2; 10 bases align to TRBD1. The TCR was taken from a person aged 18 to 70 in good health. The CDR3 sequence: CASSSWTGGDYGYTF. For the CDR3, the DNA is TGCGCCAGCAGCTCCTGGACAGGGGGGGACTATGGCTACACCTTC.